This T cell receptor (beta chain) was observed in a study of glioma-infiltrating T cells after dendritic cell vaccination. About this clone: The germline gene is not matched at one end of the junction; a read error may be the cause.

Method: immunoSEQ multiplex PCR; TCRdb's copy keeps in-frame clones and lacks some. The sample yields 95,000 to 110,000 clones, roughly 79% seen once. Germline V gene sequence: CDR1 SGHNT, CDR2 YYREEE (reference sequence). The CDR3 totals 13 residues. Material: blood, obtained before dendritic cell vaccination. The sequence was obtained from a human donor with glioblastoma. This rearrangement joins TRBV5-4 to TRBJ1-2, with unresolved D. CDR3 in DNA: TGTGCCAGCAGCTTGGGAGGCCGAATCCTCGCCGCCTTC. This sequence encodes CASSLGGRILAAF.